The 9 T cell receptor beta chains below come from one sample, sequenced in a study of cytomegalovirus exposure and HLA in healthy donors. The PCR was carried out with 60 Vbeta primers and 13 Jbeta primers. Some clones are missing from TCRdb's copy, which holds only in-frame ones; the method was immunoSEQ multiplex PCR. The repertoire holds about 180,000 clones, with more than 65% as singletons. The sequencing sample was made of PBMCs. The receptors originated from a young woman in good health and CMV-seropositive.

The chain employs TRBV5-4 and TRBJ1-6; 7 nucleotides agree with TRBD1. Germline V gene lookup returns CDR1 SGHNT and CDR2 YYREEE (reference sequence). CDR3 size: 17 residues. The V gene end was trimmed by 0 bases and the J gene end by 0 bases; junction bases not matched to a gene: 3. The CDR3, as DNA: TGTGCCAGCAGCTTGGCCGGGGACAGCTCCTATAATTCACCCCTCCACTTT. It yields the protein CASSLAGDSSYNSPLHF.

This clone occurred a few times. V gene TRBV5-5 combines with J gene TRBJ2-1; maybe TRBD1 (5 bases). The ends were cut back, 0 bases at V and 4 bases at J, with 8 bases in the middle. CDR3 length: 14 residues. The germline V gene has CDR1 SGHKS and CDR2 YYEKEE (reference sequence). This chain's CDR3 is CASSLAGFYNEQFF. DNA for the CDR3: TGTGCCAGCAGCTTGGCAGGGTTTTACAATGAGCAGTTCTTC.

CDR3 sequence reads: CASSYRTPEYGYTF. CDR3 DNA: TGTGCCAGCAGTTACCGGACACCAGAATATGGCTACACCTTC. V usage is TRBV6-5 and J usage is TRBJ1-2; possible D gene TRBD1, 5 bases. The germline gives CDR1 MNHEY, CDR2 SVGAGI. V was clipped by 2 bases and J by 5 bases, with 12 bases between them. The CDR3 covers 14 residues.

This clone was recorded only once. The CDR3 sequence is CASSLGPADTGELFF. The CDR3, as DNA: TGCGCCAGCAGCTTGGGGCCTGCCGACACCGGGGAGCTGTTTTTT. This chain links TRBV5-1 with TRBJ2-2; D is undetermined. The length of the CDR3 is 15 residues. Trimming stripped 0 bases from V and 3 bases from J, with 9 bases between. Germline-derived CDR1 and CDR2 are SGHRS and YFSETQ.

The chain recombines TRBV9 with TRBJ2-3; TRBD2 is a possible D gene (5 bases). The CDR3 has 14 amino acids. The V end lost 0 bases, the J end lost 3 bases, and 8 bases lay between the germline ends. In germline, CDR1 is SGDLS, CDR2 YYNGEE. CDR3 protein: CASSVADFTDTQYF. CDR3 in DNA: TGTGCCAGCAGCGTAGCGGACTTTACAGATACGCAGTATTTT.

V gene TRBV5-1 combines with J gene TRBJ2-2, with 7 bases matching TRBD2. The germline gives CDR1 SGHRS, CDR2 YFSETQ. The CDR3 loop spans 14 amino acids. The junction had 8 bases not matched to a gene; V was cut back by 7 bases and J by 5 bases. The CDR3 region has the DNA TGCGCCAGCGGTCGGGACGGGGGGACCGGGGAGCTGTTTTTT. Translated: CASGRDGGTGELFF.

The chain combines TRBV30 with TRBJ1-3; a weak D match, TRBD1 (5 bases). The CDR3 runs to 15 residues. V was cut by 0 bases and J by 0 bases, with 9 bases left in between. Germline values: CDR1 GTSNPN, CDR2 SVGIG (reference sequence). The CDR3 spells CAWSVRQSSGNTIYF. The DNA of the CDR3 is TGTGCCTGGAGTGTGAGACAGAGCTCTGGAAACACCATATATTTT.

The chain joins TRBV7-9 to TRBJ1-5, with TRBD1 matching 8 bases. The J segment lost 2 bases and the V segment lost 1 base, leaving 7 bases of the junction unmatched. Germline-derived CDR1 and CDR2 are SEHNR and FQNEAQ (reference sequence). This CDR3 is 17 amino acids long. The CDR3 DNA follows: TGTGCCAGCAGCTTAGGGGCAGGGGGCCGTGGCAATCAGCCCCAGCATTTT. It yields the protein CASSLGAGGRGNQPQHF.

This chain links TRBV11-3 with TRBJ2-3, with TRBD2 identical over 10 bases. The CDR3 runs 17 residues. V shed 1 base and J 1 base; nucleotides not matched to a gene: 5. Germline V gene sequence: CDR1 SGHNT, CDR2 YENEEA. The CDR3: CASSLGYSGGRTDTQYF. The CDR3 nucleotides are TGTGCCAGCAGCTTAGGGTATAGCGGGGGGCGCACAGATACGCAGTATTTT.